These T cell receptor beta chains were read from a single sample in a study of PD-L1 blockade in urothelial cancer. Using immunoSEQ multiplex PCR, the repertoire was profiled, and TCRdb retains in-frame clones only, with some absent. Found here are approximately 47,000 clones, approximately 78% of them singletons; the top ten hold about 1.7%. The sample here was PBMCs, taken around atezolizumab (anti-PD-L1) treatment. Source of these receptors: a man aged 45-65 years with urothelial cancer. Each CDR3 is given with its conserved first and last residue. The order of the fields is J gene, clone size, V gene, D gene, CDR3 protein, CDR3 DNA. The D gene is left open where the match is weak. Rows give clone size only sometimes, using once, few, many, or a class for an expanded clone.

j_gene: TRBJ2-2; abundance: NA; v_gene: TRBV7-6; d_gene: TRBD1; CDR3aa: CASSLPRTGENTGELFF; CDR3nt: TGTGCCAGCAGCTTACCCCGGACAGGGGAGAACACCGGGGAGCTGTTTTTT
j_gene: TRBJ2-5; abundance: NA; v_gene: TRBV9; d_gene: TRBD1; CDR3aa: CASSPSTGGETQYF; CDR3nt: TGTGCCAGCAGCCCCTCGACAGGGGGAGAGACCCAGTACTTC
j_gene: TRBJ1-5; abundance: few; v_gene: TRBV6-1; d_gene: TRBD1; CDR3aa: CASSPDRGGNQPQHF; CDR3nt: TGTGCCAGCAGTCCAGACAGGGGTGGCAATCAGCCCCAGCATTTT
j_gene: TRBJ2-6; abundance: NA; v_gene: TRBV5-1; d_gene: NA; CDR3aa: CASSFEGGQGANVLTF; CDR3nt: TGCGCCAGCAGCTTTGAAGGTGGACAGGGGGCCAACGTCCTGACTTTC
j_gene: TRBJ2-7; abundance: NA; v_gene: TRBV30; d_gene: NA; CDR3aa: CAWSGLNSYEQYF; CDR3nt: TGTGCCTGGAGTGGGCTCAATTCCTACGAGCAGTACTTC
j_gene: TRBJ2-1; abundance: NA; v_gene: TRBV12-2; d_gene: NA; CDR3aa: CASRLEPSGQRYFNEQFF; CDR3nt: TGTGCAAGTCGCTTAGAGCCCAGCGGGCAGCGATATTTCAATGAGCAGTTCTTC
j_gene: TRBJ1-2; abundance: NA; v_gene: TRBV5-1; d_gene: NA; CDR3aa: CASSLEEGPNYGYTF; CDR3nt: TGCGCCAGCAGCTTGGAGGAGGGCCCTAACTATGGCTACACCTTC
j_gene: TRBJ1-1; abundance: few; v_gene: TRBV6-5; d_gene: TRBD1; CDR3aa: CASSYQRQGKTEAFF; CDR3nt: TGTGCCAGCAGTTACCAGAGACAGGGTAAAACTGAAGCTTTCTTT
j_gene: TRBJ1-5; abundance: few; v_gene: TRBV7-9; d_gene: TRBD1; CDR3aa: CASSLTGPGPQHF; CDR3nt: TGTGCCAGCAGCTTGACAGGGCCGGGGCCCCAGCATTTT
j_gene: TRBJ1-3; abundance: NA; v_gene: TRBV21-1; d_gene: NA; CDR3aa: CASTPGGSGNTIYF; CDR3nt: TGTGCCAGCACCCCCGGTGGCTCTGGAAACACCATATATTTT
j_gene: TRBJ1-3; abundance: NA; v_gene: TRBV4-1; d_gene: TRBD1; CDR3aa: CASSQAGTGFGNTIYF; CDR3nt: TGCGCCAGCAGCCAAGCAGGGACAGGGTTTGGAAACACCATATATTTT
j_gene: TRBJ2-1; abundance: NA; v_gene: TRBV5-8; d_gene: TRBD1; CDR3aa: CASSPRDRGFYNEQFF; CDR3nt: TGTGCCAGCAGCCCCCGTGACAGGGGGTTTTACAATGAGCAGTTCTTC
j_gene: TRBJ2-3; abundance: NA; v_gene: TRBV27; d_gene: TRBD2; CDR3aa: CASSLEGGRNTDTQYF; CDR3nt: TGTGCCAGCAGTTTAGAGGGCGGGAGGAACACAGATACGCAGTATTTT
j_gene: TRBJ1-6; abundance: NA; v_gene: TRBV18; d_gene: NA; CDR3aa: CASSPPLGQGNSPLHF; CDR3nt: TGTGCCAGCTCACCTCCCTTGGGGCAGGGGAATTCACCCCTCCACTTT
j_gene: TRBJ2-7; abundance: NA; v_gene: TRBV6-1; d_gene: TRBD1; CDR3aa: CASSELDRGGEQYF; CDR3nt: TGTGCCAGCAGTGAATTGGACAGGGGAGGTGAGCAGTACTTC
j_gene: TRBJ2-2; abundance: once; v_gene: TRBV28; d_gene: NA; CDR3aa: CASTPTAGARPGELFF; CDR3nt: TGTGCCAGCACCCCGACGGCAGGGGCGCGTCCCGGGGAGCTGTTTTTT
j_gene: TRBJ2-1; abundance: NA; v_gene: TRBV2; d_gene: NA; CDR3aa: CASSGGDRTEQFF; CDR3nt: TGTGCCAGCAGTGGGGGGGACAGAACAGAGCAGTTCTTC
j_gene: TRBJ2-2; abundance: NA; v_gene: TRBV6-4; d_gene: TRBD2; CDR3aa: CASSHGTSGGELFF; CDR3nt: TGTGCCAGCAGCCACGGGACTAGCGGCGGGGAGCTGTTTTTT
j_gene: TRBJ2-1; abundance: NA; v_gene: TRBV27; d_gene: NA; CDR3aa: CASSYSTRGEQFF; CDR3nt: TGTGCCAGCAGTTACTCGACCCGGGGTGAGCAGTTCTTC
j_gene: TRBJ1-1; abundance: NA; v_gene: TRBV7-9; d_gene: NA; CDR3aa: CASSLGARPNTEAFF; CDR3nt: TGTGCCAGCAGCTTAGGGGCCCGACCGAACACTGAAGCTTTCTTT
j_gene: TRBJ1-2; abundance: NA; v_gene: TRBV18; d_gene: NA; CDR3aa: CASSPLDSNYGYTF; CDR3nt: TGTGCCAGCTCACCACTTGACTCCAACTATGGCTACACCTTC
j_gene: TRBJ1-2; abundance: NA; v_gene: TRBV19; d_gene: TRBD1; CDR3aa: CASLTTGESYGYTF; CDR3nt: TGTGCCAGTTTGACGACAGGGGAAAGCTATGGCTACACCTTC
j_gene: TRBJ2-5; abundance: NA; v_gene: TRBV7-7; d_gene: TRBD2; CDR3aa: CASSPGLAGFQETQYF; CDR3nt: TGTGCTAGCAGCCCGGGACTAGCGGGTTTCCAAGAGACCCAGTACTTC
j_gene: TRBJ2-7; abundance: few; v_gene: TRBV19; d_gene: TRBD1; CDR3aa: CASSPDRGTYEQYF; CDR3nt: TGTGCCAGTAGCCCGGACAGGGGGACCTACGAGCAGTACTTC
j_gene: TRBJ2-5; abundance: NA; v_gene: TRBV2; d_gene: TRBD1; CDR3aa: CATLRDRQETQYF; CDR3nt: TGTGCCACCCTTCGGGACAGACAAGAGACCCAGTACTTC
j_gene: TRBJ2-2; abundance: NA; v_gene: TRBV27; d_gene: TRBD1; CDR3aa: CASRPGTVNTGELFF; CDR3nt: TGTGCCAGCAGACCCGGGACAGTAAACACCGGGGAGCTGTTTTTT
j_gene: TRBJ2-1; abundance: NA; v_gene: TRBV10-2; d_gene: TRBD2; CDR3aa: CASRGQRGSYNEQFF; CDR3nt: TGCGCCAGCAGAGGGCAGCGGGGGTCCTACAATGAGCAGTTCTTC
j_gene: TRBJ1-2; abundance: once; v_gene: TRBV7-2; d_gene: NA; CDR3aa: CASSSSYRVGGYTF; CDR3nt: TGTGCCAGCAGCTCATCCTATCGGGTGGGTGGCTACACCTTC
j_gene: TRBJ1-3; abundance: NA; v_gene: TRBV19; d_gene: NA; CDR3aa: CASSIWSPSGNTIYF; CDR3nt: TGTGCCAGTAGTATTTGGAGCCCATCTGGAAACACCATATATTTT
j_gene: TRBJ2-2; abundance: few; v_gene: TRBV9; d_gene: NA; CDR3aa: CASSGDFHGELFF; CDR3nt: TGTGCCAGCAGCGGGGACTTCCACGGGGAGCTGTTTTTT
j_gene: TRBJ1-1; abundance: NA; v_gene: TRBV7-8; d_gene: NA; CDR3aa: CASSRGQNTEAFF; CDR3nt: TGTGCCAGCAGCCGGGGACAGAACACTGAAGCTTTCTTT
j_gene: TRBJ1-6; abundance: NA; v_gene: TRBV6-5; d_gene: TRBD1; CDR3aa: CASSYKTGMNSPLHF; CDR3nt: TGTGCCAGCAGTTATAAGACAGGGATGAATTCACCCCTCCACTTT
j_gene: TRBJ2-6; abundance: NA; v_gene: TRBV15; d_gene: NA; CDR3aa: CATSREGANGANVLTF; CDR3nt: TGTGCCACCAGCAGAGAGGGGGCTAATGGGGCCAACGTCCTGACTTTC
j_gene: TRBJ1-1; abundance: NA; v_gene: TRBV18; d_gene: TRBD1; CDR3aa: CASSQDRGEAFF; CDR3nt: TGTGCCAGCTCACAGGACAGGGGTGAAGCTTTCTTT
j_gene: TRBJ2-5; abundance: NA; v_gene: TRBV7-2; d_gene: NA; CDR3aa: CASSLAGGGETQYF; CDR3nt: TGTGCCAGCAGCTTAGCGGGCGGGGGCGAGACCCAGTACTTC
j_gene: TRBJ1-2; abundance: NA; v_gene: TRBV5-1; d_gene: NA; CDR3aa: CASSLDLSGILDYGYTF; CDR3nt: TGCGCCAGCAGCTTGGACTTATCAGGAATTCTGGACTATGGCTACACCTTC
j_gene: TRBJ2-3; abundance: NA; v_gene: TRBV30; d_gene: NA; CDR3aa: CAWKGVQGTDTQYF; CDR3nt: TGTGCCTGGAAGGGGGTTCAAGGGACAGATACGCAGTATTTT
j_gene: TRBJ1-2; abundance: few; v_gene: TRBV19; d_gene: NA; CDR3aa: CASGRLKRGYTF; CDR3nt: TGTGCCAGTGGTCGACTGAAACGCGGCTACACCTTC
j_gene: TRBJ1-2; abundance: NA; v_gene: TRBV27; d_gene: TRBD1; CDR3aa: CASSRRRDRAEGSSGYTF; CDR3nt: TGTGCCAGCAGCCGACGCCGGGACAGGGCCGAAGGGAGTTCTGGCTACACCTTC
j_gene: TRBJ2-7; abundance: NA; v_gene: TRBV4-2; d_gene: NA; CDR3aa: CASSPSSGIYEQYF; CDR3nt: TGTGCCAGCAGCCCTTCGAGCGGAATCTACGAGCAGTACTTC
j_gene: TRBJ2-5; abundance: NA; v_gene: TRBV12-5; d_gene: NA; CDR3aa: CASGPGTAPQETQYF; CDR3nt: TGTGCTAGTGGTCCGGGGACTGCCCCCCAAGAGACCCAGTACTTC
j_gene: TRBJ2-5; abundance: NA; v_gene: TRBV9; d_gene: NA; CDR3aa: CASSSRGAQYGPQYF; CDR3nt: TGTGCCAGCAGCTCCCGGGGGGCCCAGTACGGCCCCCAGTACTTC
j_gene: TRBJ1-1; abundance: few; v_gene: TRBV7-2; d_gene: NA; CDR3aa: CASSLTRKNTEAFF; CDR3nt: TGTGCCAGCAGCCTAACCCGAAAGAACACTGAAGCTTTCTTT
j_gene: TRBJ2-3; abundance: NA; v_gene: TRBV29-1; d_gene: TRBD2; CDR3aa: CSVTRSGRAGDTQYF; CDR3nt: TGCAGCGTTACACGTAGCGGGAGGGCCGGAGATACGCAGTATTTT
j_gene: TRBJ2-2; abundance: NA; v_gene: TRBV6-5; d_gene: NA; CDR3aa: CASSYSPTRTGELFF; CDR3nt: TGTGCCAGCAGTTACTCACCCACGAGAACCGGGGAGCTGTTTTTT
j_gene: TRBJ1-4; abundance: few; v_gene: TRBV14; d_gene: TRBD1; CDR3aa: CASSPTGGSTNEKLFF; CDR3nt: TGTGCCAGCAGCCCCACAGGGGGCTCTACTAATGAAAAACTGTTTTTT
j_gene: TRBJ2-1; abundance: NA; v_gene: TRBV25-1; d_gene: TRBD2; CDR3aa: CASTQGRGDYNEQFF; CDR3nt: TGTGCCAGCACCCAAGGGCGGGGGGACTACAATGAGCAGTTCTTC
j_gene: TRBJ1-5; abundance: NA; v_gene: TRBV7-9; d_gene: NA; CDR3aa: CASSPGYSNQPQHF; CDR3nt: TGTGCCAGCAGTCCGGGGTATAGCAATCAGCCCCAGCATTTT
j_gene: TRBJ1-2; abundance: NA; v_gene: TRBV7-9; d_gene: TRBD1; CDR3aa: CASTSRGTDYGYTF; CDR3nt: TGTGCCAGCACCTCTCGTGGGACAGACTATGGCTACACCTTC
j_gene: TRBJ2-5; abundance: once; v_gene: TRBV5-1; d_gene: TRBD2; CDR3aa: CASSLVAGKQETQYF; CDR3nt: TGCGCCAGCAGCTTGGTAGCGGGGAAGCAAGAGACCCAGTACTTC
j_gene: TRBJ1-3; abundance: NA; v_gene: TRBV4-1; d_gene: NA; CDR3aa: CASSQDVRSSGNTIYF; CDR3nt: TGCGCCAGCAGCCAAGACGTAAGGAGCTCTGGAAACACCATATATTTT